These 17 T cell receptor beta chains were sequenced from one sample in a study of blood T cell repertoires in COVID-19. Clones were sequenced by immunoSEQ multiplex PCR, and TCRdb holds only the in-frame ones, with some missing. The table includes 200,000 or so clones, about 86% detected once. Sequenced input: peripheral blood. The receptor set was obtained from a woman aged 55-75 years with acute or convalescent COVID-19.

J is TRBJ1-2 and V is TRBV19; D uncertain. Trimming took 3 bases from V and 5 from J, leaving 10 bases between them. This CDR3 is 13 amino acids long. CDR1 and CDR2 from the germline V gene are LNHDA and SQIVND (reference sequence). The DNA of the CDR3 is TGTGCCAGTAGTATGTCGCCAGTTTATGGCTACACCTTC. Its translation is CASSMSPVYGYTF.

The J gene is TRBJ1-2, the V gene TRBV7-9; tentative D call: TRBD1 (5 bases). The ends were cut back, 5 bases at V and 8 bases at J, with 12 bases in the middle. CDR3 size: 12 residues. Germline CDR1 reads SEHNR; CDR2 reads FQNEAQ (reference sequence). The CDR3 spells CASSVTGSGYTF. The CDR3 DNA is TGTGCCAGCAGCGTAACAGGTTCGGGCTACACCTTC. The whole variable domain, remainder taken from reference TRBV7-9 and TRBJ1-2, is DTGVSQNPRHKITKRGQNVTFRCDPISEHNRLYWYRQTLGQGPEFLTYFQNEAQLEKSRLLSDRFSAERPKGSFSTLEIQRTEQGDSAMYLCASSVTGSGYTFGSGTRLTVV.

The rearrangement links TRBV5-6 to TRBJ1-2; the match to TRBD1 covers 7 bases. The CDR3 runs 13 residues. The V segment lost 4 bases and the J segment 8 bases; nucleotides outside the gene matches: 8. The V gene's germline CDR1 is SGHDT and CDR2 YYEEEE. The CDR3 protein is CASSAQGPGGYTF. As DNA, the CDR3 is TGTGCCAGCAGCGCACAGGGGCCGGGAGGCTACACCTTC.

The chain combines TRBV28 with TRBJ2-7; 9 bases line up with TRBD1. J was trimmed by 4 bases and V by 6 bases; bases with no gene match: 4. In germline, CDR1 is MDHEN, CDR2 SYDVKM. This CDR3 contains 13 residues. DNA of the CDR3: TGTGCCAGCAGAAAACAGGGGGCTTACGAGCAGTACTTC. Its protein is CASRKQGAYEQYF.

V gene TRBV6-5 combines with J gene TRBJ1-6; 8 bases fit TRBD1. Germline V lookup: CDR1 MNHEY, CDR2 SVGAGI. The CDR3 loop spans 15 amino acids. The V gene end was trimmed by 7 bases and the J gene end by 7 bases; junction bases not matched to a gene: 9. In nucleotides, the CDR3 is TGTGCCAGCACCTCGAGGACAGGGCCAAATTCACCCCTCCACTTT. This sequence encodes CASTSRTGPNSPLHF.

CDR3 sequence reads: CAISATDEGYTF. The CDR3 coding sequence is TGTGCCATCAGTGCGACAGATGAAGGCTACACCTTC. The V gene is TRBV10-3, the J gene TRBJ1-2, with D possibly TRBD1 on 5 matching bases. Trimming left V 4 bases short and J 8 bases short, with 11 bases between. CDR1 is ENHRY and CDR2 is SYGVKD in the germline V gene. This CDR3 contains 12 residues.

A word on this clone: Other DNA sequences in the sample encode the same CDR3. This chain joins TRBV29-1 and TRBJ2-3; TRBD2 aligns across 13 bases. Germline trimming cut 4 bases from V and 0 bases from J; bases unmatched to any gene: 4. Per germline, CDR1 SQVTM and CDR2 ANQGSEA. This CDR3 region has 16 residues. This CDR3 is CSVAGTSGTSTDTQYF. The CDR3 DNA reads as TGCAGCGTTGCAGGGACTAGCGGGACTAGCACAGATACGCAGTATTTT.

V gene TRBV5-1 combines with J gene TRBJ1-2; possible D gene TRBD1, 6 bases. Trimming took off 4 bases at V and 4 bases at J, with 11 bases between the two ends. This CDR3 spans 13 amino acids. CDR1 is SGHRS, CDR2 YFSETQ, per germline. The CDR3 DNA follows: TGCGCCAGCAGCGACGGGACATTCTATGGCTACACCTTC. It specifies CASSDGTFYGYTF.

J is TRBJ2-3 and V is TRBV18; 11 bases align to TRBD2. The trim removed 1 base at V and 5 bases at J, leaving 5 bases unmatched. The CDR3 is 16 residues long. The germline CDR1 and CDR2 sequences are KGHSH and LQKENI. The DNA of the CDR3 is TGTGCCAGCTCACCACGTCTCGGGACTAGCGGAGATACGCAGTATTTT. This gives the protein CASSPRLGTSGDTQYF.

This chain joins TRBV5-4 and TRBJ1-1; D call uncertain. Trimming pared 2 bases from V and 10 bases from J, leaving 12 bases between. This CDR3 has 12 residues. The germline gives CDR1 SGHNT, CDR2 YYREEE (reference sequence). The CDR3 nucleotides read TGTGCCAGCAGCTTTCAAGGGAGTAGAGCTTTCTTT. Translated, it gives CASSFQGSRAFF.

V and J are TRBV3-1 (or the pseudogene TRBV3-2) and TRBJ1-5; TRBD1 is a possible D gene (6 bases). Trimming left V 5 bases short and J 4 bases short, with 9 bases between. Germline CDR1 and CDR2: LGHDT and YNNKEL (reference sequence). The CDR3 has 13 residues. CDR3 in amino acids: CASSYRENQPQHF. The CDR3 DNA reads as TGTGCCAGCAGCTACAGGGAGAATCAGCCCCAGCATTTT.

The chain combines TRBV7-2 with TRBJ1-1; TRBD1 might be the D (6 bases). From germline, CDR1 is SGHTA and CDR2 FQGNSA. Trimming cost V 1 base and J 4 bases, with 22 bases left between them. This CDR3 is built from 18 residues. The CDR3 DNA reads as TGTGCCAGCAGCTTAGTTGGGATAGCGCAGGGGTATGCCACTGAAGCTTTCTTT. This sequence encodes CASSLVGIAQGYATEAFF.

CDR3 nucleotide sequence: TGTGCCAGCAGCGCCAGCAGCGAAAACACCATATATTTT. Its translation: CASSASSENTIYF. The chain couples TRBV13 to TRBJ1-3; no firm D call. CDR3 length: 13 amino acids. Trimming cost V 5 bases and J 6 bases, with 11 bases left between them. Germline V gives CDR1 PRHDT, CDR2 FYEKMQ (reference sequence).

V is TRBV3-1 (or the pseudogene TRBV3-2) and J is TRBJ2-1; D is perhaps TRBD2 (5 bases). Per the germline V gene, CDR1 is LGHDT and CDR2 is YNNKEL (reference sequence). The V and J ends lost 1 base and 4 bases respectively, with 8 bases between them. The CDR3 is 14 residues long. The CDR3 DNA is TGTGCCAGCAGCCAAGGAAGGGAGTACAATGAGCAGTTCTTC. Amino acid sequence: CASSQGREYNEQFF.

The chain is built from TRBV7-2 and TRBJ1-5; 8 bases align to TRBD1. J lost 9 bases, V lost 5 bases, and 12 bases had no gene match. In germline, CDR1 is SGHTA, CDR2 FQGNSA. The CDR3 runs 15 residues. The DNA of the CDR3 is TGTGCCAGCAGCACGGCCGGGACAGGTGGCCTGCCCCAGCATTTT. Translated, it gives CASSTAGTGGLPQHF.

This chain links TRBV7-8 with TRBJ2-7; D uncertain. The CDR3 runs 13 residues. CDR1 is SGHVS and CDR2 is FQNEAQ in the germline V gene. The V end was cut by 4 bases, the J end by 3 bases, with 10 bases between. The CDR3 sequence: CASSYQSFYEQYF. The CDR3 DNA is TGTGCCAGCAGCTACCAAAGCTTCTACGAGCAGTACTTC. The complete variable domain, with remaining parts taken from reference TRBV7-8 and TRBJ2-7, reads GAGVSQSPRYKVAKRGQDVALRCDPISGHVSLFWYQQALGQGPEFLTYFQNEAQLDKSGLPSDRFFAERPEGSVSTLKIQRTQQEDSAVYLCASSYQSFYEQYFGPGTRLTVT.

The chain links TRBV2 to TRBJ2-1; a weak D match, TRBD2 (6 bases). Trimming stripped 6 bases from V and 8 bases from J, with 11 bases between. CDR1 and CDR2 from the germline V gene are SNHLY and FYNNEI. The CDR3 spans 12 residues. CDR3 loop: CASRPGTYEQFF. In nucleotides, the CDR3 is TGTGCCAGCAGGCCCGGGACTTATGAGCAGTTCTTC.